Each of the 20 T cell receptor beta chains below was sequenced from the same sample in a study of CD8+CD57+ T cells in acquired aplastic anemia. Genomic DNA provided the template from which TCR beta VDJ and CDR3 profiles were obtained. Each CDR3 protein is one row after TCRdb ran MiXCR on the reads. The data contain more than 70,000 distinct CDR3 sequences, 60% to 75% of them singletons. An expansion of CD8+CD57+ cells by flow cytometry had been shown in patients chosen for sequencing. Sequenced: sorted CD4+, CD8+, or CD8+CD57+ T cells (not recorded which) from PBMCs. These TCRs come from a human donor with aplastic anemia.

This clonotype has more than one count but fewer than ten. The chain joins TRBV25-1 to TRBJ2-2; possibly TRBD2 for D (7 bases). V was trimmed by 3 bases and J by 4 bases, leaving 15 bases between them. This CDR3 region has 16 residues. Germline V lookup: CDR1 MGHDK, CDR2 SYGVNS. CDR3 coding DNA: TGTGCCAGCAGTGATCCGGGGGGCGGCGCCACCGGGGAGCTGTTTTTT. Its translation is CASSDPGGGATGELFF.

The V call is TRBV25-1, the J call TRBJ1-4; D gene unclear. There are 13 residues in the CDR3. V was trimmed by 3 bases and J by 8 bases, leaving 10 bases between them. Germline assignment: CDR1 MGHDK and CDR2 SYGVNS. The CDR3 loop is CASSEMGKEKLFF. The CDR3 nucleotides are TGTGCCAGCAGTGAGATGGGGAAGGAAAAACTGTTTTTT.

This sequence joins TRBV20-1 and TRBJ2-5; 8 bases match TRBD1. CDR3 size: 14 residues. J gave up 1 base and V 6 bases, and 7 bases lay outside the gene matches. Germline CDR1 and CDR2: DFQATT and SNEGSKA (reference sequence). The CDR3 region has the DNA TGCAGTGCGGGACCAGGGGGCGTCCAAGAGACCCAGTACTTC. Translated: CSAGPGGVQETQYF.

The rearrangement links TRBV2 to TRBJ1-5; D gene uncertain. Germline V gene data show CDR1 as SNHLY and CDR2 as FYNNEI. Trimming removed 6 bases from V and 3 bases from J, with 6 bases in between. This CDR3 has 12 amino acids. The CDR3 region has the DNA TGTGCCAGCAGGACGGTCAATCAGCCCCAGCATTTT. This translates into CASRTVNQPQHF.

On this clonotype itself: A much larger clonotype is one base distant, so this may be a read error. The chain combines TRBV27 with TRBJ1-2; 10 nucleotides line up with TRBD1. In germline, CDR1 is MNHEY, CDR2 SMNVEV (reference sequence). The CDR3 runs to 13 residues. This CDR3 is CSSSFGTGEGYTF. CDR3 DNA sequence: TGTTCCAGCAGTTTTGGGACAGGGGAAGGCTACACCTTC.

This chain uses TRBV9 with TRBJ1-2; TRBD1 might be the D (5 bases). Between the trimmed V and J ends, which lost 6 bases and 9 bases, there was a span of 9 bases. Germline CDR1 SGDLS, CDR2 YYNGEE. The CDR3 runs 10 residues. CDR3 amino acids: CASNGGSYTF. The CDR3 bases are TGTGCCAGCAACGGGGGAAGCTACACCTTC.

The rearrangement uses TRBV15 and TRBJ2-7, with 8 bases that match TRBD2. There are 16 residues in the CDR3. J lost 0 bases, V lost 2 bases, and 6 bases had no gene match. Germline CDR1 is LNHNV and CDR2 is YYDKDF (reference sequence). CDR3 in DNA: TGTGCCACCAGCAGACAGCTAGCGGGCAGCTCCTACGAGCAGTACTTC. Residues: CATSRQLAGSSYEQYF.

The chain has TRBV29-1 and TRBJ1-1, with D possibly matching TRBD1 (6 bases). V dropped 7 bases and J dropped 1 base, with 10 bases sitting between them. Germline values: CDR1 SQVTM, CDR2 ANQGSEA. The CDR3 covers 12 residues. This chain's CDR3 is CSGMTGNTEAFF. CDR3 coding DNA: TGCAGCGGCATGACAGGGAACACTGAAGCTTTCTTT.

The chain is built from TRBV10-3 and TRBJ1-1; TRBD1 matches at 8 bases. The CDR3 is 14 residues long. Germline CDR1 and CDR2: ENHRY and SYGVKD. The V segment lost 6 bases and the J segment 1 base; nucleotides outside the gene matches: 4. The CDR3 sequence is CAIREDRGNTEAFF. The CDR3 DNA reads as TGTGCCATCAGGGAAGACAGGGGGAACACTGAAGCTTTCTTT.

The chain links TRBV2 to TRBJ2-7; D call uncertain. In germline, CDR1 is SNHLY, CDR2 FYNNEI. This CDR3 contains 12 residues. V lost 5 bases and J 3 bases, leaving 8 bases between the germline ends. Here the CDR3 reads CASSFGDYEQYF. CDR3 DNA: TGTGCCAGCAGTTTTGGGGACTACGAGCAGTACTTC.

This clonotype was seen ten or more times. The genes are TRBV9 and TRBJ2-2, with D perhaps given as TRBD1 or TRBD2 (5 bases each). The CDR3 spans 14 residues. The V end was cut by 4 bases, the J end by 4 bases, with 11 bases between. Germline CDR1 SGDLS, CDR2 YYNGEE. The CDR3 protein is CASSIGGGTGELFF. The DNA for the CDR3 is TGTGCCAGCAGCATAGGTGGGGGCACCGGGGAGCTGTTTTTT.

The chain is built from TRBV24-1 and TRBJ1-2; D is undetermined. V was cut by 3 bases and J by 5 bases, with 6 bases left in between. The CDR3 contains 12 residues. Germline V gene data show CDR1 as KGHDR and CDR2 as SFDVKD. CDR3 region: CATSDGIYGYTF. CDR3 nucleotide sequence: TGTGCCACCAGTGATGGGATTTATGGCTACACCTTC.

This clonotype turned up a few times. V and J are TRBV29-1 and TRBJ2-5, with D perhaps given as TRBD1 or TRBD2 (6 bases each). V was clipped by 1 base and J by 4 bases, with 16 bases between them. This CDR3 comprises 15 residues. Germline CDR1 is SQVTM and CDR2 is ANQGSEA. The CDR3 DNA follows: TGCAGCGTTGAAGTCCTCGGGGGCTCGGCAGAGACCCAGTACTTC. Protein sequence: CSVEVLGGSAETQYF. The entire variable domain, with the rest obtained from reference TRBV29-1 and TRBJ2-5, is as follows: SAVISQKPSRDICQRGTSLTIQCQVDSQVTMMFWYRQQPGQSLTLIATANQGSEATYESGFVIDKFPISRPNLTFSTLTVSNMSPEDSSIYLCSVEVLGGSAETQYFGPGTRLLVL.

The V gene is TRBV19, the J gene TRBJ2-7; perhaps TRBD2 as D (6 bases). V lost 5 bases and J lost 5, with 13 bases in between. CDR1 LNHDA and CDR2 SQIVND come from the germline V gene (reference sequence). This CDR3 is built from 13 residues. The CDR3 protein is CASSPQTRDEQYF. The DNA of the CDR3 is TGTGCCAGTAGTCCCCAGACTAGAGACGAGCAGTACTTC. The whole variable domain, filled in from reference TRBV19 and TRBJ2-7, reads DGGITQSPKYLFRKEGQNVTLSCEQNLNHDAMYWYRQDPGQGLRLIYYSQIVNDFQKGDIAEGYSVSREKKESFPLTVTSAQKNPTAFYLCASSPQTRDEQYFGPGTRLTVT.

The chain links TRBV2 to TRBJ1-5; D is unresolved. V was clipped by 7 bases and J by 3 bases, with 16 bases between them. This CDR3 is built from 15 residues. Germline V lookup: CDR1 SNHLY, CDR2 FYNNEI. The CDR3 DNA reads as TGTGCCAGCAATAATTACGCACAGTTCAATCAGCCCCAGCATTTT. Protein: CASNNYAQFNQPQHF.

This clonotype was picked up a small number of times. This chain uses TRBV24-1 with TRBJ2-4, with 9 bases lining up with TRBD1. Trimming removed 2 bases from V and 4 bases from J; junction bases left unmatched: 5. There are 16 residues in the CDR3. The V gene's germline CDR1 is KGHDR and CDR2 SFDVKD. CDR3 sequence: CATSDSGTGLKNIQYF. In DNA, the CDR3 is TGTGCCACCAGTGATTCCGGGACAGGGCTAAAAAACATTCAGTACTTC.

The J gene is TRBJ2-1, the V gene TRBV5-6; D unclear. The CDR3 extends over 13 amino acids. The V gene lost 0 bases and the J gene lost 2 bases, with 3 bases spanning the gap. Germline lookup yields CDR1 SGHDT and CDR2 YYEEEE. The CDR3: CASSLDTYNEQFF. In DNA form, the CDR3 reads TGTGCCAGCAGCTTGGACACCTACAATGAGCAGTTCTTC.

The chain carries TRBV2 and TRBJ2-1, with TRBD2 matching 8 bases. Per germline, CDR1 SNHLY and CDR2 FYNNEI. The trim removed 8 bases at V and 5 bases at J, leaving 11 bases unmatched. The CDR3 extends over 15 amino acids. The CDR3 is CASRVGERENNEQFF. DNA for the CDR3: TGTGCCAGCCGCGTGGGAGAGCGGGAGAACAATGAGCAGTTCTTC.

The chain is built from TRBV10-3 and TRBJ2-1; the match to TRBD2 covers 12 bases. Germline V gene lookup returns CDR1 ENHRY and CDR2 SYGVKD. V was clipped by 4 bases and J by 8 bases; unmatched bases: 6. This CDR3 has 15 residues. CDR3 loop: CAISGTSGRRHEQFF. CDR3 coding DNA: TGTGCCATCAGTGGCACTAGCGGGAGGCGCCATGAGCAGTTCTTC.

The chain joins TRBV24-1 to TRBJ2-1; no clear D. The germline V and J ends were trimmed by 6 bases and 3 bases, with 5 bases remaining between them. Germline values: CDR1 KGHDR, CDR2 SFDVKD. The CDR3 consists of 12 residues. In DNA, the CDR3 is TGTGCCACCAGTTCGCTCTACAATGAGCAGTTCTTC. This sequence encodes CATSSLYNEQFF.